The 23 T cell receptor beta chains reported below all come from one sample, sequenced in a study of cytomegalovirus exposure and HLA in healthy donors. Primers: 60 Vbeta forward and 13 Jbeta reverse. Repertoires were generated with immunoSEQ multiplex PCR, while TCRdb's copy carries only in-frame clones and drops some. The table includes some 200,000 clones, around 83% detected once. The specimen sequenced was PBMCs. Receptors originate from a young woman in good health and CMV-seronegative.

This chain links TRBV13 with TRBJ2-1, with D maybe TRBD2 (6 bases). Trimming removed 4 bases from V and 7 bases from J, with 8 bases in between. The germline gives CDR1 PRHDT, CDR2 FYEKMQ (reference sequence). The CDR3 is 12 amino acids. CDR3 amino acids: CASSSGANEQFF. The DNA of the CDR3 is TGTGCCAGCAGCTCGGGAGCAAATGAGCAGTTCTTC. The complete variable domain, with remaining parts taken from reference TRBV13 and TRBJ2-1, reads AAGVIQSPRHLIKEKRETATLKCYPIPRHDTVYWYQQGPGQDPQFLISFYEKMQSDKGSIPDRFSAQQFSDYHSELNMSSLELGDSALYFCASSSGANEQFFGPGTRLTVL.

The J gene is TRBJ1-2, the V gene TRBV5-1, with D uncertain. V was shortened by 4 bases and J by 4 bases, with 14 bases between the two germline ends. The germline V gene has CDR1 SGHRS and CDR2 YFSETQ. The CDR3 is made up of 14 amino acids. CDR3 in DNA: TGCGCCAGCAGCACCCAGACTCCCAGCTATGGCTACACCTTC. As protein: CASSTQTPSYGYTF.

This chain uses TRBV7-2 with TRBJ2-1; 10 bases are a match to TRBD2. Trimming removed 2 bases from V and 4 bases from J; junction bases left unmatched: 2. This CDR3 spans 15 amino acids. CDR1 and CDR2 from the germline V gene are SGHTA and FQGNSA. This chain's CDR3 is CASSLQLAGYNEQFF. CDR3 DNA: TGTGCCAGCAGCTTACAACTAGCGGGGTACAATGAGCAGTTCTTC.

This chain links TRBV7-2 with TRBJ2-1; D might be TRBD2 (6 bases). CDR1 is SGHTA, CDR2 FQGNSA, per germline. The V end was cut by 5 bases, the J end by 7 bases, with 15 bases between. The CDR3 has 14 residues. This chain's CDR3 is CASSPRRGGNEQFF. In DNA form, the CDR3 reads TGTGCCAGCAGCCCTCGGCGGGGCGGGAATGAGCAGTTCTTC.

The V call is TRBV30, the J call TRBJ1-4, with D perhaps TRBD1 (6 bases). This CDR3 spans 14 amino acids. From germline, CDR1 is GTSNPN and CDR2 SVGIG (reference sequence). Trimming removed 2 bases at V and 6 bases at J, with 13 bases between. CDR3 DNA: TGTGCCTGGAGTCAGGGGCAGGGAGATGAAAAACTGTTTTTT. Translating it yields CAWSQGQGDEKLFF.

In this sample, this clone turned up once. The V gene is TRBV11-1, the J gene TRBJ1-4; no clear D. Trimming shortened V by 2 bases and J by 0 bases, and 7 bases separated the two germline ends. The CDR3 consists of 15 residues. Germline V gene sequence: CDR1 SGHAT, CDR2 FQDESV (reference sequence). The CDR3 here is CASSLMGATNEKLFF. In DNA, the CDR3 is TGTGCCAGCAGCTTAATGGGAGCAACTAATGAAAAACTGTTTTTT. The entire variable domain, with the rest obtained from reference TRBV11-1 and TRBJ1-4, is as follows: EAEVAQSPRYKITEKSQAVAFWCDPISGHATLYWYRQILGQGPELLVQFQDESVVDDSQLPKDRFSAERLKGVDSTLKIQPAELGDSAMYLCASSLMGATNEKLFFGSGTQLSVL.

The chain links TRBV7-4 to TRBJ1-2; D unclear. Germline values: CDR1 SGHVT, CDR2 SQSDAQ. The CDR3 has 16 amino acids. V dropped 5 bases and J dropped 10 bases, with 26 bases sitting between them. CDR3 amino acids: CASSIPSRRDEGNYTF. The CDR3 nucleotides are TGTGCCAGCAGCATACCTTCAAGGCGGGATGAGGGAAACTACACCTTC.

The rearrangement uses TRBV18 and TRBJ2-1; 9 positions agree with TRBD1. The CDR3 is 15 amino acids. Trimming removed 8 bases from V and 9 bases from J; junction bases left unmatched: 14. Per the germline V gene, CDR1 is KGHSH and CDR2 is LQKENI. CDR3 nucleotides: TGTGCCAGCCCGCACCCGGCGACAGGGGGGGGTGAGCAGTTCTTC. It encodes CASPHPATGGGEQFF.

The V gene is TRBV2, the J gene TRBJ2-6; D is perhaps TRBD1 (5 bases). Trimming shortened V by 7 bases and J by 4 bases, and 11 bases separated the two germline ends. The CDR3 is 14 amino acids. Germline CDR1 reads SNHLY; CDR2 reads FYNNEI. The CDR3 nucleotides are TGTGCCAGCAATTCAGGGTCCGGGGCCAACGTCCTGACTTTC. Amino acid sequence: CASNSGSGANVLTF. Looking up the rest from reference TRBV2 and TRBJ2-6 gives the full variable domain: EPEVTQTPSHQVTQMGQEVILRCVPISNHLYFYWYRQILGQKVEFLVSFYNNEISEKSEIFDDQFSVERPDGSNFTLKIRSTKLEDSAMYFCASNSGSGANVLTFGAGSRLTVL.

The genes are TRBV18 and TRBJ2-7, with 7 bases identical to TRBD1. Germline values: CDR1 KGHSH, CDR2 LQKENI. This CDR3 has 13 amino acids. V gave up 3 bases and J gave up 3 bases; unmatched junction bases: 2. The CDR3 here is CASSPGQFYEQYF. In DNA, the CDR3 is TGTGCCAGCTCACCGGGACAGTTCTACGAGCAGTACTTC.

The V call is TRBV5-1, the J call TRBJ1-4, with a tentative D call TRBD1 (5 bases). The CDR3 contains 15 residues. Trimming took 0 bases from V and 6 from J, leaving 12 bases between them. Germline V CDR1 and CDR2: SGHRS, YFSETQ. Here the CDR3 DNA reads TGCGCCAGCAGCTTGGCTGGGCAGGGCCATGAAAAACTGTTTTTT. Translated, it gives CASSLAGQGHEKLFF.

The rearrangement links TRBV28 to TRBJ2-3; 7 bases line up with TRBD1. This CDR3 contains 15 residues. Germline assignment: CDR1 MDHEN and CDR2 SYDVKM. The V gene end was trimmed by 7 bases and the J gene end by 2 bases; junction bases not matched to a gene: 9. The CDR3 DNA sequence: TGTGCCAGCAATACAGGGGACAGCTACACAGATACGCAGTATTTT. Amino acid sequence: CASNTGDSYTDTQYF.

The chain carries TRBV29-1 and TRBJ2-3; D gene unclear. Germline V lookup: CDR1 SQVTM, CDR2 ANQGSEA. V gave up 4 bases and J gave up 0 bases, with 8 bases separating them. The CDR3 runs to 13 residues. The CDR3 loop reads CSVAGRSTDTQYF. The DNA of the CDR3 is TGCAGCGTTGCTGGCAGGAGCACAGATACGCAGTATTTT.

CDR3 region: CASSTAGQGTTGYTF. The CDR3 DNA reads TGTGCCAGCAGTACTGCGGGACAGGGCACTACTGGCTACACCTTC. This chain connects TRBV28 to TRBJ1-2; the match to TRBD1 covers 9 bases. The CDR3 loop spans 15 amino acids. CDR1 and CDR2 (germline): MDHEN, SYDVKM. With 5 bases clipped from V and 7 bases from J, the junction kept 11 bases outside the gene matches.

DNA for the CDR3: TGTGCCAGCAGTGAATTATGGGACAGGGCGAATGAGCAGTTCTTC. Encoded protein: CASSELWDRANEQFF. The rearrangement uses TRBV6-1 and TRBJ2-1; TRBD1 matches at 9 bases. CDR1 and CDR2 from the germline V gene are MNHNS and SASEGT. CDR3 length equals 15 residues. V shed 2 bases, J shed 7 bases, and the junction held 6 bases outside the gene matches.

This clone appeared a single time. The genes are TRBV5-1 and TRBJ2-7; 12 bases are shared with TRBD2. The J segment lost 5 bases and the V segment lost 5 bases, leaving 8 bases of the junction unmatched. This CDR3 spans 15 amino acids. CDR1 and CDR2 (germline): SGHRS, YFSETQ. DNA of the CDR3: TGCGCCAGCAGTCTCCAACTAGCGGGGGGACACGAGCAGTACTTC. It encodes CASSLQLAGGHEQYF.

V and J are TRBV27 and TRBJ2-2; unclear D gene. Trimming removed 6 bases from V and 2 bases from J, with 4 bases in between. CDR3 size: 12 residues. Germline V gives CDR1 MNHEY, CDR2 SMNVEV (reference sequence). The CDR3 DNA sequence: TGTGCCAGCAGCTCTAACACCGGGGAGCTGTTTTTT. It is translated as CASSSNTGELFF.

The table lists this clone with a few counts. The rearrangement links TRBV2 to TRBJ2-2, with D unclear. CDR3 length: 14 residues. The germline V and J ends were trimmed by 5 bases and 6 bases, with 13 bases remaining between them. The germline V gene encodes CDR1 SNHLY and CDR2 FYNNEI. CDR3 protein: CASSPLVEAGELFF. Written as DNA, the CDR3 is TGTGCCAGCAGTCCGCTGGTCGAGGCCGGGGAGCTGTTTTTT.

This chain uses TRBV5-4 with TRBJ2-5; TRBD2 aligns across 7 bases. V trimming: 4 bases; J trimming: 1 base; junction bases outside the gene matches: 10. The length of the CDR3 is 16 residues. CDR1 and CDR2 from the germline V gene are SGHNT and YYREEE (reference sequence). CDR3 loop: CASSAMTGGPQETQYF. DNA of the CDR3: TGTGCCAGCAGCGCCATGACGGGGGGTCCCCAAGAGACCCAGTACTTC.

The gene calls are TRBV2 and TRBJ1-3, with D possibly TRBD1 on 6 matching bases. Germline V CDR1 and CDR2: SNHLY, FYNNEI. This CDR3 comprises 14 residues. V was pared by 8 bases and J by 4 bases, with 15 bases between. CDR3 bases: TGTGCCAGCGGCTCACAGGGTTACGGAAACACCATATATTTT. Its protein is CASGSQGYGNTIYF.

The rearrangement links TRBV29-1 to TRBJ2-5; TRBD2 matches at 7 bases. The junction had 11 bases not matched to a gene; V was cut back by 6 bases and J by 4 bases. The CDR3 sequence is 14 residues long. Germline values: CDR1 SQVTM, CDR2 ANQGSEA. The CDR3 sequence is CSVDRGGWGETQYF. Written as DNA, the CDR3 is TGCAGCGTGGACCGCGGGGGTTGGGGAGAGACCCAGTACTTC.

The chain couples TRBV16 to TRBJ2-1, with 7 nucleotides matching TRBD1. V trimming: 3 bases; J trimming: 9 bases; junction bases outside the gene matches: 14. The CDR3 has 16 residues. Germline CDR1 and CDR2: KGHSY and FQNENV. The CDR3 spells CASSHNLLTGASEQFF. The CDR3 DNA reads as TGTGCCAGCAGCCATAACTTACTAACAGGGGCAAGTGAGCAGTTCTTC.

This chain uses TRBV2 with TRBJ2-7; 10 positions agree with TRBD2. Germline CDR1 reads SNHLY; CDR2 reads FYNNEI. CDR3 length: 15 amino acids. V was clipped by 6 bases and J by 3 bases; unmatched bases: 8. CDR3 in amino acids: CASRARGLASYEQYF. The CDR3, as DNA: TGTGCCAGCAGGGCTAGGGGACTAGCGAGCTACGAGCAGTACTTC.